The clone carrying this T cell receptor (beta chain) has at least ten counts. The data derive from a study of Graves' ophthalmopathy and Graves' hyperthyroidism. The CDR3 loop spans 15 amino acids. V shed 4 bases, J shed 1 base, and the junction held 5 bases outside the gene matches. In germline, CDR1 is KGHDR, CDR2 SFDVKD. TCR beta CDR3 amplification used RNA transcripts. First-round RT-PCR used HTBI primers; second-round multiplex PCR followed. MiXCR, run by TCRdb on the multiplex PCR reads, gives a single entry per CDR3 protein. The sample yields over a million distinct CDR3 sequences, 35% to 40% seen once.

The receptor was isolated from an adult man with Graves' hyperthyroidism. The sequenced sample consisted of peripheral blood or thyroid tissue (not recorded which). The chain uses TRBV24-1 and TRBJ2-5, with 7 positions matching TRBD1. The CDR3 loop is CATSEAGTVQETQYF. In nucleotides, the CDR3 is TGTGCCACCAGTGAAGCCGGGACAGTCCAAGAGACCCAGTACTTC.